This TCR beta chain was identified in a study of blood T cell repertoires in COVID-19. About the research overall: PBMCs, B-cell-depleted T cells, or T cells were the source of the cDNA or gDNA that made up the material.

Original data processing: Amplification of reference gene primers provided the estimated nucleated cell counts. Assay: immunoSEQ multiplex PCR; the TCRdb copy retains only in-frame clones and omits some. V, J and clone size are those of that table, while D and trimming were read from the DNA. Altogether about 220,000 clones are present, roughly 84% being singletons, with the ten largest covering roughly 6.2%. This CDR3 region has 14 residues. Germline V gene lookup returns CDR1 SGHTA and CDR2 FQGNSA. V lost 1 base to trimming and J lost 10 bases, with 16 bases between them. Sequencing was done on a sample of PBMCs or T cells enriched from blood (not recorded which). The receptor was isolated from a woman between 35 and 50 years old who had recovered from COVID-19. This rearrangement joins TRBV7-2 to TRBJ1-2; D uncertain. CDR3: CASSLVGRIHSYTF. Here the CDR3 DNA reads TGTGCCAGCAGCTTAGTCGGCAGGATCCATTCCTACACCTTC.